This paragraph covers one TCR beta chain sequence. As processed by the authors: Scientists estimated how many nucleated cells there were by amplifying reference gene primers. The assay was immunoSEQ multiplex PCR, and TCRdb's table has in-frame clones only and misses some. V, J and clone size are those of that table, while D and trimming were read from the DNA. Of around 190,000 clones listed, around 86% are singletons. The source of the sample is a study of blood T cell repertoires in COVID-19. Background on the study: The United States, Italy and Spain supplied acute and convalescent COVID-19 samples. PBMCs, B-cell-depleted T cells, or T cells provided the cDNA or gDNA that made up the material.

V shed 8 bases, J shed 8 bases, and the junction held 16 bases outside the gene matches. The CDR3 spans 18 residues. Germline values: CDR1 SGHTA, CDR2 FQGNSA. This receptor was obtained from a man aged 45-65 years with active or convalescent COVID-19. J is TRBJ2-3 and V is TRBV7-2; TRBD2 agrees at 16 bases. Sequencing was carried out using peripheral blood. CDR3 in amino acids: CASGPQGLAGGTHGTQYF. The CDR3 bases are TGTGCCAGCGGACCCCAGGGACTAGCGGGGGGGACCCACGGTACGCAGTATTTT.